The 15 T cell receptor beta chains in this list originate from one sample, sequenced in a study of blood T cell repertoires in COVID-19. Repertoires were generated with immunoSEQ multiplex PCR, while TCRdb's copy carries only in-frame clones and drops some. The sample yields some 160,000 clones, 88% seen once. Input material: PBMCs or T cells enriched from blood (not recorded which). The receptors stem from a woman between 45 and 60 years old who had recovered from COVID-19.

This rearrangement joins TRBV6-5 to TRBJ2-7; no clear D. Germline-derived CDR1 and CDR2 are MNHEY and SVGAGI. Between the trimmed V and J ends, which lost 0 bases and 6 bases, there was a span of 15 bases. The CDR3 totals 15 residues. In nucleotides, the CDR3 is TGTGCCAGCAGTTACTCGAAAACCCTCAGCGCCGAGCAGTACTTC. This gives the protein CASSYSKTLSAEQYF.

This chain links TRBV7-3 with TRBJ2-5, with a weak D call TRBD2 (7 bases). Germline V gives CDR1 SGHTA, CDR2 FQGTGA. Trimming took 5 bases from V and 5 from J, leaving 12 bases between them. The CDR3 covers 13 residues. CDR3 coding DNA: TGTGCCAGCAGCAAGACGGGGGGCGAGACCCAGTACTTC. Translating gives CASSKTGGETQYF.

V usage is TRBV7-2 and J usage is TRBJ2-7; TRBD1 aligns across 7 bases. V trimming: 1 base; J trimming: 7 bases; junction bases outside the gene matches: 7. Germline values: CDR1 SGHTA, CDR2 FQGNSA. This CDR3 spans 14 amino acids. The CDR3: CASSLVSDRVEQYF. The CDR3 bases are TGTGCCAGCAGCTTAGTATCCGACAGGGTGGAGCAGTACTTC.

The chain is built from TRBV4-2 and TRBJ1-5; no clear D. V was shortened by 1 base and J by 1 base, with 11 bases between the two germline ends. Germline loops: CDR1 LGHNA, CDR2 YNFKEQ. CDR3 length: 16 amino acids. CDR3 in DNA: TGTGCCAGCAGCCAAGGCGCGGGAGGGAGCAATCAGCCCCAGCATTTT. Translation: CASSQGAGGSNQPQHF.

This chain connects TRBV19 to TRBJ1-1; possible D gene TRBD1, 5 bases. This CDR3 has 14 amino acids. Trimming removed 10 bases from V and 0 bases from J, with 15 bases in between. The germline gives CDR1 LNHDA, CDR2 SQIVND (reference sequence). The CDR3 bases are TGTGCCACCACGCGGGGGATTATGAACACTGAAGCTTTCTTT. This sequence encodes CATTRGIMNTEAFF.

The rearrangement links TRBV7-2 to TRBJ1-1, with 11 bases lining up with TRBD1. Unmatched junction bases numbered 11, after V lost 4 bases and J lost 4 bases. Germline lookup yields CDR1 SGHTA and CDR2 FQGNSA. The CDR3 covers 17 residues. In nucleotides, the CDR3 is TGTGCCAGCAGCTCCCCGGACAGGGGGCTGAGGGCCACTGAAGCTTTCTTT. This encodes CASSSPDRGLRATEAFF.

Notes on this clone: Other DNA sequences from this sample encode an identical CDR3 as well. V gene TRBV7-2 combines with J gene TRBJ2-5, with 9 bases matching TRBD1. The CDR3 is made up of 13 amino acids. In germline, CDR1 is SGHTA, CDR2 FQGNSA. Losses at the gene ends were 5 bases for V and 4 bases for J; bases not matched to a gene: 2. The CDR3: CASSPDRGETQYF. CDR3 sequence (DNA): TGTGCCAGCAGCCCGGACAGGGGAGAGACCCAGTACTTC.

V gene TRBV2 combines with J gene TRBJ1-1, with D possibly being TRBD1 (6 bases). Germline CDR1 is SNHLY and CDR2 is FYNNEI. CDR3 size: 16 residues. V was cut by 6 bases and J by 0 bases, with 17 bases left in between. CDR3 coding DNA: TGTGCCAGCAGCTTATGGGGGCAGGGAATGAACACTGAAGCTTTCTTT. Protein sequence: CASSLWGQGMNTEAFF.

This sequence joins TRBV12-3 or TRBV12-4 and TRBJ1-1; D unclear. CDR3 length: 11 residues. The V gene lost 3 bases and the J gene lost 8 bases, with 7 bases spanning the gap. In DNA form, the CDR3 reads TGTGCCAGCAGTTTGCTGGAGGAAGCTTTCTTT. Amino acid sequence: CASSLLEEAFF.

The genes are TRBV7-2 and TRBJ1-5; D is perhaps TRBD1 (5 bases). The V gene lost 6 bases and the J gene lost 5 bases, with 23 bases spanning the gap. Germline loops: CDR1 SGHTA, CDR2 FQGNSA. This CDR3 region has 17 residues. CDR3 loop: CASSQGGAAKSHQPQHF. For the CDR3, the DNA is TGTGCCAGCAGTCAAGGTGGGGCAGCCAAGTCCCATCAGCCCCAGCATTTT.

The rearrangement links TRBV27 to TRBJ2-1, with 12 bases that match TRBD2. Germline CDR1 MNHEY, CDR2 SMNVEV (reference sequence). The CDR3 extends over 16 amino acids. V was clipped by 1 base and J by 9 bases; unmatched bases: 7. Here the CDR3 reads CASSLWSSGGASEQFF. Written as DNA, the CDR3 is TGTGCCAGCAGTTTATGGTCTAGCGGGGGGGCCAGTGAGCAGTTCTTC.

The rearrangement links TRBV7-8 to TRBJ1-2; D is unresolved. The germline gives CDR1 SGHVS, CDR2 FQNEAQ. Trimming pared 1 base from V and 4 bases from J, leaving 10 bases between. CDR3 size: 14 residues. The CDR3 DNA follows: TGTGCCAGCAGCTTAGGAGGGAGATTCTATGGCTACACCTTC. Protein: CASSLGGRFYGYTF. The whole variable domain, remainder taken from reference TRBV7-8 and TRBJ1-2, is GAGVSQSPRYKVAKRGQDVALRCDPISGHVSLFWYQQALGQGPEFLTYFQNEAQLDKSGLPSDRFFAERPEGSVSTLKIQRTQQEDSAVYLCASSLGGRFYGYTFGSGTRLTVV.

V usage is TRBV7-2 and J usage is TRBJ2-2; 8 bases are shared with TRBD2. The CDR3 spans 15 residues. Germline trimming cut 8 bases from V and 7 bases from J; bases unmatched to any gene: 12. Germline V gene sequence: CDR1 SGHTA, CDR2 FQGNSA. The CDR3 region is CASQSAGGRVGELFF. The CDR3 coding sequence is TGTGCCAGCCAGAGCGCGGGGGGCCGGGTCGGGGAGCTGTTTTTT.

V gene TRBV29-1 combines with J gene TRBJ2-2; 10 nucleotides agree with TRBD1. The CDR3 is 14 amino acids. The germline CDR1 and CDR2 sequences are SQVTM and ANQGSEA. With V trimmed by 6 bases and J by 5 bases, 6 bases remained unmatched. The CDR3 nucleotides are TGCAGCGTCAGACAGGGGGCAGTAACCGGGGAGCTGTTTTTT. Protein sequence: CSVRQGAVTGELFF.

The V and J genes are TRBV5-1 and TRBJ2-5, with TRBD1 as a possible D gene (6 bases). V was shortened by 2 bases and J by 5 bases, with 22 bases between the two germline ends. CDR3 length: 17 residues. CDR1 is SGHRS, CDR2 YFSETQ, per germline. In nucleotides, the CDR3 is TGCGCCAGCAGCTTAGCGTCACCTGGACAGTCGGATGAGACCCAGTACTTC. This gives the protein CASSLASPGQSDETQYF. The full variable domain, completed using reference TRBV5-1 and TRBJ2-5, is KAGVTQTPRYLIKTRGQQVTLSCSPISGHRSVSWYQQTPGQGLQFLFEYFSETQRNKGNFPGRFSGRQFSNSRSEMNVSTLELGDSALYLCASSLASPGQSDETQYFGPGTRLLVL.